The entry that follows covers one T cell receptor (beta chain) sequence. Its specificity is unknown. This sample was included in a study of cytotoxic CD8 clonotypes in ibrutinib-treated CLL. Study in general: Partial responses numbered some 24 and complete responses 2; after a median about 62 months, 14 stayed remitted and about twelve progressed. General observations from the study: Pretreatment clonality was elevated relative to age-matched healthy donors and paralleled circulating CD8+ T-cell counts.

Investigators sought sequencing depths of between 1 in 200,000 and 1 in 1 million T cells. The method was immunoSEQ multiplex PCR; TCRdb's version includes in-frame clones alone and lacks a portion of them. The table has fewer than 70,000 clones, over 60% seen once; the top ten hold about 40%. The CDR3 covers 15 residues. Between the trimmed V and J ends, which lost 6 bases and 5 bases, there was a span of 19 bases. From germline, CDR1 is SQVTM and CDR2 ANQGSEA. Sequenced here: PBMCs, sampled after 12 months of ibrutinib treatment. The TCR comes from a human donor with chronic lymphocytic leukemia. V is TRBV29-1 and J is TRBJ2-2; D perhaps matches TRBD2 (6 bases). The CDR3 DNA follows: TGCAGCGTGGACCTCAGCGTGGCGGGGACCGGGGAGCTGTTTTTT. Its protein is CSVDLSVAGTGELFF.